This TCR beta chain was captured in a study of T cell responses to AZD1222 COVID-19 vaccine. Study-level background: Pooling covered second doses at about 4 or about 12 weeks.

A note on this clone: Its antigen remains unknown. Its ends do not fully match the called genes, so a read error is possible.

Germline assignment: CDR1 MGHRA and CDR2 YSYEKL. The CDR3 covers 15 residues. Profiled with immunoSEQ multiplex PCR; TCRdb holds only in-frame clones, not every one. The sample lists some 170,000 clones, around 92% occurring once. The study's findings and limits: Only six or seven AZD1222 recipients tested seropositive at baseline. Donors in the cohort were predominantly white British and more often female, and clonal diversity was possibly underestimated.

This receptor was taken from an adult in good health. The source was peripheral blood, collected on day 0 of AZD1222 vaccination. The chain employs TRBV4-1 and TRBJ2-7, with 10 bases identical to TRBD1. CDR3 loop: CASSKEGQGFLEQYF. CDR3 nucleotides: TGCGCCAGCAGCAAAGAGGGACAGGGGTTTCTCGAGCAGTACTTC.